One sample yielded the 20 T cell receptor beta chains listed below, sequenced in a study of regulatory T cells in long-lasting Graves disease. HTBI primers from iRepertoire and Arm-PCR of CDR3 regions yielded the TCR beta libraries. MiXCR, run by TCRdb on the multiplex PCR reads, gives a single entry per CDR3 protein. The table shows about 220,000 distinct CDR3 sequences, with less than 20% occurring only once. Time point: newly diagnosed GD, antithyroid drugs for less than 3 months. The authors made the TCR library using RNA they extracted from PBMCs. This same sample was also taken into another study, of T cells in Graves' hyperthyroidism and ophthalmopathy.

This material consisted of peripheral blood mononuclear cells (PBMCs), taken at new diagnosis, from a patient treated with antithyroid drugs. These receptors all stem from a woman aged 25 to 45 with Graves disease.

In this sample, this clonotype turned up a few times. The chain combines TRBV6-4 with TRBJ2-1; D is perhaps TRBD2 (6 bases). The CDR3 has 15 amino acids. Germline V lookup: CDR1 MRHNA, CDR2 SNTAGT. Trimming removed 3 bases from V and 5 bases from J, with 14 bases in between. Here the CDR3 DNA reads TGTGCCAGCAGTGAAAGATTAGGAGGGGACAATGAGCAGTTCTTC. As protein: CASSERLGGDNEQFF.

As to this clonotype: One end of the junction does not line up with germline, which may come from a read error. This chain connects TRBV7-3 to TRBJ2-2; possibly TRBD2 for D (6 bases). This CDR3 comprises 15 residues. Germline-derived CDR1 and CDR2 are SGHTA and FQGTGA. The CDR3 region is CASSSIGEATGELFF. The DNA of the CDR3 is TGCGCCAGCAGCTCGATAGGGGAGGCCACCGGGGAGCTGTTTTTT.

The chain employs TRBV2 and TRBJ1-1; D gene ambiguous. V lost 5 bases to trimming and J lost 6 bases, with 16 bases between them. The CDR3 runs 14 residues. Germline CDR1 and CDR2: SNHLY and FYNNEI. The CDR3 spells CASSQSYWISEAFF. CDR3 DNA sequence: TGTGCCAGCAGTCAATCTTACTGGATCTCTGAAGCTTTCTTT.

This clonotype has more than one count but fewer than ten. The chain joins TRBV5-6 to TRBJ1-1; a weak D match, TRBD1 (5 bases). The V and J ends lost 3 bases and 5 bases respectively, with 14 bases between them. The CDR3 runs 14 residues. The germline CDR1 and CDR2 sequences are SGHDT and YYEEEE. The CDR3 nucleotides read TGTGCCAGCAGCTCACGGGGGGGGGTAACTGAAGCTTTCTTT. Its translation is CASSSRGGVTEAFF.

This clonotype came up many times. The rearrangement links TRBV10-1 to TRBJ2-7, with 11 bases lining up with TRBD2. The length of the CDR3 is 14 residues. Germline trimming cut 8 bases from V and 3 bases from J; bases unmatched to any gene: 6. The germline CDR1 and CDR2 sequences are WNHNN and SYGVQD (reference sequence). The CDR3 loop reads CASLTSGRGYEQYF. Written as DNA, the CDR3 is TGCGCCAGCCTCACTAGCGGGAGAGGCTACGAGCAGTACTTC.

CDR3 region: CARRIQGPNQPQHF. The CDR3, as DNA: TGTGCCAGACGGATCCAGGGACCAAATCAGCCCCAGCATTTT. V usage is TRBV19 and J usage is TRBJ1-5; TRBD1 might be the D (5 bases). V shed 9 bases and J shed 4 bases, with 16 bases lying between them. The length of the CDR3 is 14 residues. Germline CDR1 is LNHDA and CDR2 is SQIVND (reference sequence).

This clonotype was recorded at least ten times. The rearrangement links TRBV20-1 to TRBJ2-2; unclear D gene. Trimming stripped 1 base from V and 2 bases from J, with 8 bases between. CDR1 and CDR2 (germline): DFQATT, SNEGSKA (reference sequence). This CDR3 has 14 amino acids. The CDR3 sequence: CSARGNGNTGELFF. CDR3 bases: TGCAGTGCTAGAGGGAACGGAAACACCGGGGAGCTGTTTTTT.

This clonotype was counted at least ten times. The V gene is TRBV19, the J gene TRBJ1-1, with 7 bases fitting TRBD1. CDR3 size: 13 residues. J was trimmed by 1 base and V by 8 bases; bases with no gene match: 4. CDR1 and CDR2 (germline): LNHDA, SQIVND (reference sequence). The CDR3 DNA follows: TGTGCCAGTCAGACAGGGCGGAACACTGAAGCTTTCTTT. This sequence encodes CASQTGRNTEAFF.

This clonotype was seen ten or more times. This chain links TRBV15 with TRBJ1-6, with no clear D. V lost 1 base, J lost 5 bases, and 6 bases lay in between. This CDR3 region has 14 residues. Germline values: CDR1 LNHNV, CDR2 YYDKDF (reference sequence). CDR3 in amino acids: CATSRGRDNSPLHF. CDR3 DNA sequence: TGTGCCACCAGCAGAGGTCGGGATAATTCACCCCTCCACTTT.

This clonotype was seen a handful of times. Just one base apart from a much larger clone, this may be a read error. The chain carries TRBV11-3 and TRBJ2-1; a weak D match, TRBD2 (6 bases). Germline CDR1 is SGHNT and CDR2 is YENEEA. The CDR3 runs to 17 residues. The CDR3 DNA sequence: TGTGCCAGCAGCCCCCCCCGGGACTCCAGCTCCTACAATGAGCAGCTCTTC. This encodes CASSPPRDSSSYNEQLF.

As to this clonotype: A much larger clone sits a single nucleotide away, making a read error possible. V and J are TRBV5-6 and TRBJ2-1; D is uncertain. The CDR3 contains 12 residues. The germline V and J ends were trimmed by 3 bases and 10 bases, with 11 bases remaining between them. Germline values: CDR1 SGHDT, CDR2 YYEEEE. The CDR3 coding sequence is TGTGCCAGCAGCTCGAGCCAGTACGAGCAGTTCTTC. Protein sequence: CASSSSQYEQFF.

This clonotype was seen ten or more times. The CDR3 loop is CASSLSGGSQNQPQHF. In DNA, the CDR3 is TGTGCCAGCAGTTTATCTGGGGGCTCCCAAAATCAGCCCCAGCATTTT. The chain combines TRBV28 with TRBJ1-5, with D possibly TRBD1 on 6 matching bases. Trimming left V 1 base short and J 4 bases short, with 14 bases between. The CDR3 runs to 16 residues. Germline CDR1 and CDR2: MDHEN and SYDVKM.

The CDR3 DNA is TGTGCCAGCAGTTTAGGGGGGCCCGCCAGGGAGCTGTTTTTT. Protein sequence: CASSLGGPARELFF. This chain uses TRBV12-3 or TRBV12-4 with TRBJ2-2; the D gene is possibly TRBD1 (6 bases). Trimming cost V 1 base and J 9 bases, with 12 bases left between them. This CDR3 comprises 14 residues.

This clonotype was seen many times. The chain joins TRBV19 to TRBJ2-1; possible D gene TRBD1, 6 bases. Germline CDR1 LNHDA, CDR2 SQIVND (reference sequence). The CDR3 contains 17 residues. The V gene lost 5 bases and the J gene lost 3 bases, with 20 bases spanning the gap. Here the CDR3 DNA reads TGTGCCAGTAGTGGCTCCCCCCGGACAGTCCTCTACAATGAGCAGTTCTTC. Protein sequence: CASSGSPRTVLYNEQFF.

This clonotype was seen at least ten times. The chain couples TRBV11-3 to TRBJ1-3, with D maybe TRBD1 (5 bases). V lost 4 bases to trimming and J lost 0 bases, with 13 bases between them. The CDR3 is 16 residues long. Germline V gene data show CDR1 as SGHNT and CDR2 as YENEEA. The CDR3 sequence: CASSSNRGYSGNTIYF. The CDR3, as DNA: TGTGCCAGCAGCTCCAATCGGGGGTACTCTGGAAACACCATATATTTT.

This clonotype was recorded many times. The J gene is TRBJ2-7, the V gene TRBV27; weak D call: TRBD1 (5 bases). This CDR3 has 17 residues. CDR1 and CDR2 from the germline V gene are MNHEY and SMNVEV (reference sequence). The V end lost 5 bases, the J end lost 4 bases, and 24 bases lay between the germline ends. This chain's CDR3 is CASSVKPGPAAYYEQYF. For the CDR3, the DNA is TGTGCCAGCAGTGTAAAGCCAGGGCCAGCAGCCTATTACGAGCAGTACTTC.

The CDR3 coding sequence is TGTGCCAGCAGCCCCGGAAACCCAGGGAATGAAAAACTGTTTTTT. This encodes CASSPGNPGNEKLFF. This chain joins TRBV7-9 and TRBJ1-4; tentatively, D is TRBD1 (5 bases). Germline CDR1 reads SEHNR; CDR2 reads FQNEAQ (reference sequence). The V end lost 5 bases, the J end lost 5 bases, and 15 bases lay between the germline ends. This CDR3 has 15 residues. The complete variable domain, with remaining parts taken from reference TRBV7-9 and TRBJ1-4, reads DTGVSQNPRHKITKRGQNVTFRCDPISEHNRLYWYRQTLGQGPEFLTYFQNEAQLEKSRLLSDRFSAERPKGSFSTLEIQRTEQGDSAMYLCASSPGNPGNEKLFFGSGTQLSVL.

By sample share, this clonotype is medium-sized (0.01 to 0.1%). The chain employs TRBV2 and TRBJ1-4; D is uncertain. The germline V and J ends were trimmed by 1 base and 8 bases, with 14 bases remaining between them. This CDR3 has 15 residues. Germline-derived CDR1 and CDR2 are SNHLY and FYNNEI. The CDR3 DNA sequence: TGTGCCAGCAGTGAAGACCTTAGTGAGGCCGAAAAACTGTTTTTT. Translation: CASSEDLSEAEKLFF.

This clonotype was seen ten or more times. The chain is built from TRBV30 and TRBJ2-1; 7 bases match TRBD2. The germline CDR1 and CDR2 sequences are GTSNPN and SVGIG (reference sequence). The CDR3 contains 14 residues. Trimming at V came to 5 bases and at J to 3 bases, leaving 7 bases not matched to a gene. CDR3 in DNA: TGTGCCTGGTCCAAGGGCGGGGGCTACAATGAGCAGTTCTTC. This sequence encodes CAWSKGGGYNEQFF.

This rearrangement joins TRBV2 to TRBJ2-2, with D unresolved. The CDR3 has 14 amino acids. V was clipped by 6 bases and J by 2 bases, with 10 bases between them. Germline V CDR1 and CDR2: SNHLY, FYNNEI. CDR3 region: CASRDDSNTGELFF. For the CDR3, the DNA is TGTGCCAGCAGGGATGACTCCAACACCGGGGAGCTGTTTTTT.